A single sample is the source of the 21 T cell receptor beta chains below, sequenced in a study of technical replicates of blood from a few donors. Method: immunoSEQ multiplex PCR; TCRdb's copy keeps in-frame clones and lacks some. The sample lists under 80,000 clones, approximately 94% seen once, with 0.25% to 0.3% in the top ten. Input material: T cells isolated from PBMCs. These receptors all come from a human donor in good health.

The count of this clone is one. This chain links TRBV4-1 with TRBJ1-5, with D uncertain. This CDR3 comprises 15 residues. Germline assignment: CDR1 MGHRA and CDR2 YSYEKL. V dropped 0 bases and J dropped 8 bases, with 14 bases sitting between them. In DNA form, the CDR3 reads TGCGCCAGCAGCCAAGATCTAGCGTCCGCGGAGCCCCAGCATTTT. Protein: CASSQDLASAEPQHF.

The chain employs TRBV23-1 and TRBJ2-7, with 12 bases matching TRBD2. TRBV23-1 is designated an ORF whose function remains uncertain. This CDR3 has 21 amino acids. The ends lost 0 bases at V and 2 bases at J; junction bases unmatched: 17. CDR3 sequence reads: CASSQSLMESGLAGPTYEQYF. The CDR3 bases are TGCGCCAGCAGTCAATCCCTAATGGAGTCGGGACTAGCGGGTCCAACCTACGAGCAGTACTTC.

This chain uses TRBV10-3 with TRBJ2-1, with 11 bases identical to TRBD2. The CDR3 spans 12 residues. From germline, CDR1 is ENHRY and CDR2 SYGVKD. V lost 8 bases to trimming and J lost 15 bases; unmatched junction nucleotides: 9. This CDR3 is CAILTLAGESFF. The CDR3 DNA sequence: TGTGCCATCCTAACACTAGCGGGGGAGTCGTTCTTC.

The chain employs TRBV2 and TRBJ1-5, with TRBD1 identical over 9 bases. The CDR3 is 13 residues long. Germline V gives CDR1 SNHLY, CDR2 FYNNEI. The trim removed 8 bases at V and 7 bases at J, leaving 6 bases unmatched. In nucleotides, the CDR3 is TGTGCCAGCGGACAGGGGAGTAGGCAGCCCCAGCATTTT. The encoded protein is CASGQGSRQPQHF.

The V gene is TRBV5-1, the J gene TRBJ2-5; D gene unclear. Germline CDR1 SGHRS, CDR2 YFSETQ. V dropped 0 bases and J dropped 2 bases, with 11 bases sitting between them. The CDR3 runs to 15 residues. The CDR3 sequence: CASSLVGREQETQYF. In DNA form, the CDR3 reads TGCGCCAGCAGCTTGGTGGGCCGAGAACAAGAGACCCAGTACTTC.

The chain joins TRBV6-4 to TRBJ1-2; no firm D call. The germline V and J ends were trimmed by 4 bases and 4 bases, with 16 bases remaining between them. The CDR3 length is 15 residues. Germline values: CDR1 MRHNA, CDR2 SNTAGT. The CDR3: CASSGWYRGSYGYTF. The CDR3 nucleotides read TGTGCCAGCAGTGGTTGGTATCGGGGAAGCTATGGCTACACCTTC.

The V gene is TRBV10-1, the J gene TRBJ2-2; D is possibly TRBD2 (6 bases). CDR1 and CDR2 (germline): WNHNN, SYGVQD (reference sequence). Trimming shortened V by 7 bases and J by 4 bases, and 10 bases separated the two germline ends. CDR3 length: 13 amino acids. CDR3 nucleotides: TGCGCCAGCACCAGGGACTTCACCGGGGAGCTGTTTTTT. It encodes CASTRDFTGELFF.

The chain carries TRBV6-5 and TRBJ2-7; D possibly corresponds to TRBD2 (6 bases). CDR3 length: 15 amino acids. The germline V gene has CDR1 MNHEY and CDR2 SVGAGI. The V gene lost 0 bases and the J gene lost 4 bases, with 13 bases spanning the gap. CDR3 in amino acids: CASSYSDYPGYEQYF. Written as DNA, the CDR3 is TGTGCCAGCAGTTACTCGGACTACCCAGGGTACGAGCAGTACTTC.

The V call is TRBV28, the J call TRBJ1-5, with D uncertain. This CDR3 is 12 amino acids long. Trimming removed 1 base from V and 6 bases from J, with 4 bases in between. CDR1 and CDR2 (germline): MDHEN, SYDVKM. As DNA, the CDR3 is TGTGCCAGCAGTTTATCCTCTCAGCCCCAGCATTTT. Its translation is CASSLSSQPQHF.

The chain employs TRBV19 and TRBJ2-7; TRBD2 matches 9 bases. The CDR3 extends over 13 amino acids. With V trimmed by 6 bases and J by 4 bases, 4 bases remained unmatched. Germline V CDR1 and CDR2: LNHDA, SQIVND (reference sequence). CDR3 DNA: TGTGCCAGTAGGGCGGGAGGGCCGTACGAGCAGTACTTC. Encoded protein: CASRAGGPYEQYF.

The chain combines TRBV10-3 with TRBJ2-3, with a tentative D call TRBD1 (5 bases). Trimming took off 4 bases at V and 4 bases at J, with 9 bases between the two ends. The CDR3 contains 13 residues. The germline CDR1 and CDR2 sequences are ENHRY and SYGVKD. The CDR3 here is CAISVQGSDTQYF. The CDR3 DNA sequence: TGTGCCATCAGTGTGCAGGGATCAGATACGCAGTATTTT.

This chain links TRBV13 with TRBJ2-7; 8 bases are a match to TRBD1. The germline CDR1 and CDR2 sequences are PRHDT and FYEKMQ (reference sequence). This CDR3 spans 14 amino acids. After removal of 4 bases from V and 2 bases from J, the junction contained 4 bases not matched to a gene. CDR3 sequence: CASSSGQGPYEQYF. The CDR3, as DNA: TGTGCCAGCAGCTCTGGACAGGGTCCCTACGAGCAGTACTTC.

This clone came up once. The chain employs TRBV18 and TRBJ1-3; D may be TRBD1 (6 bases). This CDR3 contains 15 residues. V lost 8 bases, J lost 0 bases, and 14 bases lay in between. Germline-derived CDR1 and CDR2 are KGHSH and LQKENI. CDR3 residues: CASHKGGSSGNTIYF. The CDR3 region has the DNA TGTGCCAGCCACAAGGGGGGGAGCTCTGGAAACACCATATATTTT.

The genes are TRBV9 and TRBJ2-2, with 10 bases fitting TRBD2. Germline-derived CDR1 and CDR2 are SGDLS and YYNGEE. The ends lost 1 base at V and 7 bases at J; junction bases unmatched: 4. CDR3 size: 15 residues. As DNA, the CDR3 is TGTGCCAGCAGCGTAACGTCTAGCGGGGGCGGGGAGCTGTTTTTT. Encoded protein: CASSVTSSGGGELFF.

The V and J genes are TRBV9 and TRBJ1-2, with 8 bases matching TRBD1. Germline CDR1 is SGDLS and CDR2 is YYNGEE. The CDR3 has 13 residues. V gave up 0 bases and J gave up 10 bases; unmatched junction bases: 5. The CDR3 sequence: CASSVVDRVDYTF. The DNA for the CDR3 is TGTGCCAGCAGCGTAGTGGACAGGGTAGACTACACCTTC.

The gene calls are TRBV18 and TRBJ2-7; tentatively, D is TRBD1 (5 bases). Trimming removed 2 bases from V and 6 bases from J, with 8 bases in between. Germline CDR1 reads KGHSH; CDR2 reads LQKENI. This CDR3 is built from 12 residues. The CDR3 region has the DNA TGTGCCAGCTCACCAAAGGGGATCGAGCAGTACTTC. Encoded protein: CASSPKGIEQYF.

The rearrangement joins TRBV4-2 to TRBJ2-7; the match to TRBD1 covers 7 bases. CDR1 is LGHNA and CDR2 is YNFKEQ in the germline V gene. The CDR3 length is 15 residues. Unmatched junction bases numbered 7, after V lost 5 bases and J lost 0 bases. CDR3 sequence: CASSDPGTVSYEQYF. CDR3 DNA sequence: TGTGCCAGCAGCGACCCGGGGACAGTCTCCTACGAGCAGTACTTC.

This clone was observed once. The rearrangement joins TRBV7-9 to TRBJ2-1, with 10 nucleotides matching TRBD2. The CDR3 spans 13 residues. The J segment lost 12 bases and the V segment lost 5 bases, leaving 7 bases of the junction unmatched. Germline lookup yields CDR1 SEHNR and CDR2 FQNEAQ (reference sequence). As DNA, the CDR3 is TGTGCCAGCAGCAACAATTTAGCGGGGGGGCAGTTCTTC. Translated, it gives CASSNNLAGGQFF.

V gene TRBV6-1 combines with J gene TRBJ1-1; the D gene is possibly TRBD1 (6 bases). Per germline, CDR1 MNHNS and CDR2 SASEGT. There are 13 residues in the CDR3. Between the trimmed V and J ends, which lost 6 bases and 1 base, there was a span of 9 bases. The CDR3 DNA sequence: TGTGCCAGCAGCAACAGGGCGAACACTGAAGCTTTCTTT. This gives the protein CASSNRANTEAFF.

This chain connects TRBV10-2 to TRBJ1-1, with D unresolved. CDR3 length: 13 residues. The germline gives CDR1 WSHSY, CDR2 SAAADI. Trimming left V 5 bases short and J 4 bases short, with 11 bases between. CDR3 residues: CASSWSGATEAFF. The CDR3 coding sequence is TGCGCCAGCAGTTGGAGTGGTGCCACTGAAGCTTTCTTT.

The CDR3 nucleotides are TGCGCCAGCAGTGACCCTCGGGGGGGCTACAATGAGCAGTTCTTC. Translating gives CASSDPRGGYNEQFF. The genes are TRBV10-1 and TRBJ2-1, with 8 bases identical to TRBD2. This CDR3 spans 15 amino acids. In germline, CDR1 is WNHNN, CDR2 SYGVQD (reference sequence). Trimming removed 3 bases from V and 3 bases from J; junction bases left unmatched: 4.